Shown below are 29 T cell receptor beta chains from a single sample sequenced in a study of blood T cell repertoires in COVID-19 (dated by TCRdb to 2019 to 2021). Library construction relied on the immunoSEQ multiplex PCR assay. TCRdb took this table from immuneACCESS and kept in-frame rearrangements with V and J called. Such tables lack part of the clones; where checked against another copy, unresolved V genes explain under half of the gap, and the rest is unexplained. For this sample the table gives more than 85,000 clones, of which less than 85% were detected only once. The ten largest make up less than 5% of the sample. Material: peripheral blood. These receptors originate from a human donor in a cohort sampled during active or convalescent COVID-19.

In its sample, this clone was seen a few times. The chain joins TRBV7-9 to TRBJ2-3; no clear D gene. V was shortened by 4 bases and J by 3 bases, with 11 bases between the two germline ends. The germline V gene has CDR1 SEHNR and CDR2 FQNEAQ (reference sequence). The CDR3 is 14 amino acids. CDR3 region: CASSYPGWTDTQYF. The CDR3 nucleotides read TGTGCCAGCAGCTATCCCGGGTGGACAGATACGCAGTATTTT.

The chain has TRBV7-6 and TRBJ2-1; D might be TRBD2 (5 bases). The germline V gene encodes CDR1 SGHVS and CDR2 FNYEAQ. Trimming cost V 0 bases and J 4 bases, with 7 bases left between them. This CDR3 is 14 amino acids long. DNA of the CDR3: TGTGCCAGCAGCTTAGCGGGAGATTACAATGAGCAGTTCTTC. Translation: CASSLAGDYNEQFF. The entire variable domain, with the rest obtained from reference TRBV7-6 and TRBJ2-1, is as follows: GAGVSQSPRYKVTKRGQDVALRCDPISGHVSLYWYRQALGQGPEFLTYFNYEAQQDKSGLPNDRFSAERPEGSISTLTIQRTEQRDSAMYRCASSLAGDYNEQFFGPGTRLTVL.

This clone is a singleton in its sample. The CDR3, as DNA: TGTGCCAGCAGTGATACTAGCGGGACAGATACGCAGTATTTT. Its translation: CASSDTSGTDTQYF. The genes are TRBV2 and TRBJ2-3, with 9 bases fitting TRBD2. The CDR3 loop spans 14 amino acids. With 3 bases clipped from V and 3 bases from J, the junction kept 1 base outside the gene matches. CDR1 is SNHLY, CDR2 FYNNEI, per germline. Based on the CDR3 plus reference TRBV2 and TRBJ2-3, the full variable domain is EPEVTQTPSHQVTQMGQEVILRCVPISNHLYFYWYRQILGQKVEFLVSFYNNEISEKSEIFDDQFSVERPDGSNFTLKIRSTKLEDSAMYFCASSDTSGTDTQYFGPGTRLTVL.

This clone was counted once. The genes are TRBV20-1 and TRBJ2-2; D gene uncertain. Trimming left V 3 bases short and J 5 bases short, with 4 bases between. This CDR3 has 11 amino acids. Germline assignment: CDR1 DFQATT and CDR2 SNEGSKA (reference sequence). CDR3 DNA: TGCAGTGCTAGGCGGACCGGGGAGCTGTTTTTT. It is translated as CSARRTGELFF.

The chain recombines TRBV6-5 with TRBJ2-1, with D perhaps TRBD2 (7 bases). With 6 bases removed from V and 1 base from J, the gap between germline ends came to 13 bases. In germline, CDR1 is MNHEY, CDR2 SVGAGI. This CDR3 is 15 amino acids long. The DNA of the CDR3 is TGTGCCAGCAGACGCGGGGGCTCATCCTACAATGAGCAGTTCTTC. Translated: CASRRGGSSYNEQFF.

This chain uses TRBV19 with TRBJ1-6; 8 bases are a match to TRBD1. Germline V CDR1 and CDR2: LNHDA, SQIVND (reference sequence). This CDR3 has 15 amino acids. V shed 7 bases and J 3 bases; nucleotides not matched to a gene: 5. The CDR3 sequence is CASNSGTGYNSPLHF. CDR3 in DNA: TGTGCCAGTAACTCCGGGACAGGCTATAATTCACCCCTCCACTTT.

This sequence joins TRBV6-5 and TRBJ2-1, with D uncertain. CDR3 length: 14 residues. From germline, CDR1 is MNHEY and CDR2 SVGAGI. Trimming shortened V by 2 bases and J by 0 bases, and 5 bases separated the two germline ends. The CDR3 DNA reads as TGTGCCAGCAGTTACCGCGGCTCCTACAATGAGCAGTTCTTC. Encoded protein: CASSYRGSYNEQFF.

V gene TRBV2 combines with J gene TRBJ2-1; 7 positions agree with TRBD2. This CDR3 comprises 11 residues. CDR1 and CDR2 from the germline V gene are SNHLY and FYNNEI. J lost 12 bases, V lost 5 bases, and 4 bases had no gene match. In DNA form, the CDR3 reads TGTGCCAGCAGTACCTCTAGCGGGCAGTTCTTC. Amino acids: CASSTSSGQFF.

The genes are TRBV6-5 and TRBJ2-7, with a tentative D call TRBD1 (6 bases). V was pared by 4 bases and J by 3 bases, with 10 bases between. From germline, CDR1 is MNHEY and CDR2 SVGAGI. This CDR3 spans 13 amino acids. The CDR3 DNA reads as TGTGCCAGCAGTTTCGGACAGCACTACGAGCAGTACTTC. It codes for CASSFGQHYEQYF.

This chain uses TRBV19 with TRBJ2-7, with TRBD2 identical over 11 bases. J gave up 2 bases and V 5 bases, and 8 bases lay outside the gene matches. The germline gives CDR1 LNHDA, CDR2 SQIVND (reference sequence). This CDR3 comprises 16 residues. CDR3: CASSPPGLAEPYEQYF. Here the CDR3 DNA reads TGTGCCAGTAGTCCCCCGGGACTAGCGGAGCCCTACGAGCAGTACTTC.

The count of this clone is one. The chain couples TRBV3-1 (or the pseudogene TRBV3-2) to TRBJ1-2, with 7 bases identical to TRBD1. The CDR3 length is 17 residues. Germline V gene lookup returns CDR1 LGHDT and CDR2 YNNKEL (reference sequence). V dropped 0 bases and J dropped 2; count of bases not matched to a gene: 9. CDR3 amino acids: CASSQDPDRARNYGYTF. CDR3 coding DNA: TGTGCCAGCAGCCAAGACCCAGACAGGGCGAGAAACTATGGCTACACCTTC.

This clone was observed at least ten times. The chain employs TRBV18 and TRBJ1-1; 9 bases are a match to TRBD1. Trimming at V came to 8 bases and at J to 10 bases, leaving 11 bases not matched to a gene. Germline V gives CDR1 KGHSH, CDR2 LQKENI. This CDR3 contains 13 residues. For the CDR3, the DNA is TGTGCCAGCGGTCCCGGGACAGGGCTGATAGCTTTCTTT. Amino acid sequence: CASGPGTGLIAFF.

The chain carries TRBV19 and TRBJ2-7, with 9 bases identical to TRBD2. The CDR3 is 17 amino acids. Germline trimming cut 1 base from V and 4 bases from J; bases unmatched to any gene: 11. Germline assignment: CDR1 LNHDA and CDR2 SQIVND (reference sequence). The CDR3: CASSIGYSAGGPYEQYF. The CDR3 DNA follows: TGTGCCAGTAGTATAGGATATTCAGCGGGGGGCCCGTACGAGCAGTACTTC.

The chain couples TRBV19 to TRBJ2-1, with 11 nucleotides matching TRBD2. V lost 2 bases, J lost 2 bases, and 11 bases stayed unmatched. CDR1 LNHDA and CDR2 SQIVND come from the germline V gene (reference sequence). The CDR3 is made up of 19 amino acids. The CDR3 spells CASSISSSGRTLPYNEQFF. The CDR3 region has the DNA TGTGCCAGTAGTATAAGTTCTAGCGGGAGGACCCTACCCTACAATGAGCAGTTCTTC.

The rearrangement uses TRBV9 and TRBJ2-1; the match to TRBD2 covers 8 bases. V lost 3 bases and J lost 0; bases outside the gene matches: 17. Germline V gives CDR1 SGDLS, CDR2 YYNGEE. The CDR3 length is 20 residues. CDR3 nucleotides: TGTGCCAGCAGCGGCTCCGGGACTAGATTTCAATTTGTCTCCTACAATGAGCAGTTCTTC. The encoded protein is CASSGSGTRFQFVSYNEQFF.

The CDR3: CASSFRQGQQYSNQPQHF. Here the CDR3 DNA reads TGTGCCAGCAGTTTTCGACAGGGTCAGCAATATAGCAATCAGCCCCAGCATTTT. This sequence joins TRBV28 and TRBJ1-5, with TRBD1 matching over 7 bases. The CDR3 contains 18 residues. V was clipped by 3 bases and J by 0 bases; unmatched bases: 11. Germline CDR1 MDHEN, CDR2 SYDVKM.

This clone was seen only once. The chain combines TRBV27 with TRBJ1-1, with TRBD1 matching over 7 bases. The CDR3 spans 14 residues. CDR1 MNHEY and CDR2 SMNVEV come from the germline V gene (reference sequence). V lost 5 bases and J lost 7; bases outside the gene matches: 10. The CDR3 nucleotides read TGTGCCAGCAGTCCCCAGACAGGGAGGCGTGAAGCTTTCTTT. Translation gives CASSPQTGRREAFF.

CDR3 DNA: TGTGCCAGCAGCTTTTTTTGGACTAGCGGGAGCCGCACCGGGGAGCTGTTTTTT. As protein: CASSFFWTSGSRTGELFF. J is TRBJ2-2 and V is TRBV28, with 13 bases matching TRBD2. J gave up 4 bases and V 6 bases, and 11 bases lay outside the gene matches. The CDR3 is 18 residues long. The germline gives CDR1 MDHEN, CDR2 SYDVKM.

The chain recombines TRBV24-1 with TRBJ2-2, with D maybe TRBD1 (6 bases). V lost 6 bases and J 4 bases, leaving 8 bases between the germline ends. This CDR3 contains 13 residues. The germline V gene encodes CDR1 KGHDR and CDR2 SFDVKD. The CDR3 region is CATSNRVTGELFF. The CDR3 DNA follows: TGTGCCACCAGTAACAGGGTCACCGGGGAGCTGTTTTTT.

This clone was recorded a few times. This chain links TRBV13 with TRBJ2-2; TRBD2 matches 12 bases. This CDR3 is built from 18 residues. Unmatched junction bases numbered 8, after V lost 4 bases and J lost 2 bases. From germline, CDR1 is PRHDT and CDR2 FYEKMQ (reference sequence). CDR3 protein: CASSSRYGLAGNTGELFF. The CDR3 DNA reads TGTGCCAGCAGCTCCCGATATGGACTAGCGGGAAACACCGGGGAGCTGTTTTTT.

This chain connects TRBV6-5 to TRBJ2-1; TRBD2 is a possible D gene (6 bases). V was pared by 6 bases and J by 4 bases, with 16 bases between. The CDR3 is 15 amino acids. Germline V gene lookup returns CDR1 MNHEY and CDR2 SVGAGI. CDR3 region: CASSRDSPVYNEQFF. CDR3 coding DNA: TGTGCCAGCAGCCGGGACTCCCCTGTGTACAATGAGCAGTTCTTC.

In its sample, this clone was seen a few times. V usage is TRBV11-2 and J usage is TRBJ2-7; D uncertain. Germline-derived CDR1 and CDR2 are SGHAT and FQNNGV. V dropped 2 bases and J dropped 1 base, with 9 bases sitting between them. This CDR3 contains 14 residues. DNA of the CDR3: TGTGCCAGCAGCTTATCTCCCTTATCCTACGAGCAGTACTTC. As protein: CASSLSPLSYEQYF. The full variable domain, in which reference TRBV11-2 and TRBJ2-7 provide the parts outside the CDR3, is EAGVAQSPRYKIIEKRQSVAFWCNPISGHATLYWYQQILGQGPKLLIQFQNNGVVDDSQLPKDRFSAERLKGVDSTLKIQPAKLEDSAVYLCASSLSPLSYEQYFGPGTRLTVT.

This clone was found a few times. This sequence joins TRBV28 and TRBJ1-5, with TRBD1 matching 9 bases. Germline values: CDR1 MDHEN, CDR2 SYDVKM. The V and J ends lost 7 bases and 4 bases, in that order; junction bases with no gene match: 8. CDR3 length equals 15 residues. The DNA for the CDR3 is TGTGCCAGCATCCCCGCGACAGGGGGAAATCAGCCCCAGCATTTT. Residues: CASIPATGGNQPQHF. Filled out from reference TRBV28 and TRBJ1-5, the complete variable domain reads DVKVTQSSRYLVKRTGEKVFLECVQDMDHENMFWYRQDPGLGLRLIYFSYDVKMKEKGDIPEGYSVSREKKERFSLILESASTNQTSMYLCASIPATGGNQPQHFGDGTRLSIL.

Comments on this clone: The same CDR3 can be traced to other DNA sequences in this sample. The J gene is TRBJ2-5, the V gene TRBV10-2, with 14 bases fitting TRBD2. V lost 7 bases, J lost 4 bases, and 14 bases stayed unmatched. The CDR3 covers 18 residues. Germline V lookup: CDR1 WSHSY, CDR2 SAAADI. In DNA, the CDR3 is TGCGCCAGCAATGGGGGGCGGACTAGCGGGGGGAGAGGAGAGACCCAGTACTTC. It is translated as CASNGGRTSGGRGETQYF.

This chain links TRBV19 with TRBJ1-2; D perhaps matches TRBD1 (5 bases). The germline gives CDR1 LNHDA, CDR2 SQIVND (reference sequence). Trimming took 3 bases from V and 2 from J, leaving 13 bases between them. This CDR3 region has 15 residues. CDR3 bases: TGTGCCAGTAGTATTTGGGGGGTACCGAACTATGGCTACACCTTC. Protein product: CASSIWGVPNYGYTF.

This clone showed up just a few times. V usage is TRBV2 and J usage is TRBJ1-6; D is uncertain. The germline CDR1 and CDR2 sequences are SNHLY and FYNNEI. The V end was cut by 5 bases, the J end by 8 bases, with 10 bases between. There are 13 residues in the CDR3. CDR3 sequence: CASSRTTDSPLHF. CDR3 in DNA: TGTGCCAGCAGTCGAACCACAGATTCACCCCTCCACTTT.

The J gene is TRBJ2-7, the V gene TRBV13; 8 nucleotides line up with TRBD2. The CDR3 spans 13 residues. Trimming removed 5 bases from V and 2 bases from J; junction bases left unmatched: 2. The germline V gene encodes CDR1 PRHDT and CDR2 FYEKMQ (reference sequence). The CDR3 DNA is TGTGCCAGCAGCCCGGGACTAGCCTACGAGCAGTACTTC. It yields the protein CASSPGLAYEQYF.

This chain links TRBV9 with TRBJ2-5, with TRBD2 matching over 7 bases. The J segment lost 0 bases and the V segment lost 5 bases, leaving 4 bases of the junction unmatched. Germline-derived CDR1 and CDR2 are SGDLS and YYNGEE. The CDR3 is 14 amino acids. For the CDR3, the DNA is TGTGCCAGCAGGCCAGCGGGGAACCAAGAGACCCAGTACTTC. Protein sequence: CASRPAGNQETQYF.

The chain joins TRBV5-1 to TRBJ1-6, with 7 bases aligning to TRBD1. V dropped 0 bases and J dropped 4; count of bases not matched to a gene: 10. The CDR3 has 18 amino acids. In germline, CDR1 is SGHRS, CDR2 YFSETQ. This CDR3 reads CASSLATPGQRYNSPLHF. Here the CDR3 DNA reads TGCGCCAGCAGCTTGGCTACTCCGGGACAGAGGTATAATTCACCCCTCCACTTT.